The next 15 T cell receptor beta chains were all read from a single sample in a study of CD8 T cells in ankylosing spondylitis. No antigen is known for these receptors. Study findings and constraints: Blood from ankylosing spondylitis patients appeared to carry a characteristic roughly 8-variant TCR beta motif.

TCRdb independently ran MiXCR on the 5' RACE reads; one entry per CDR3 protein. Of about 750,000 distinct CDR3 sequences listed, under 20% were seen once; the top ten hold 19%. Sequencing input: blood, either unsorted or a sorted T cell fraction (not recorded which). All receptors come from a male donor with ankylosing spondylitis.

V and J are TRBV20-1 and TRBJ2-1; no clear D gene. This CDR3 spans 15 amino acids. The germline CDR1 and CDR2 sequences are DFQATT and SNEGSKA (reference sequence). With 0 bases removed from V and 0 bases from J, the gap between germline ends came to 9 bases. As DNA, the CDR3 is TGCAGTGCTAGAGACTTCTCCTCCTCCTACAATGAGCAGTTCTTC. It yields the protein CSARDFSSSYNEQFF.

The V call is TRBV10-3, the J call TRBJ1-1, with D uncertain. V dropped 0 bases and J dropped 3 bases, with 8 bases sitting between them. This CDR3 is built from 14 residues. CDR1 and CDR2 (germline): ENHRY, SYGVKD. The CDR3 coding sequence is TGTGCCATCAGTGAGTCGACACAGTACACTGAAGCTTTCTTT. Translating it yields CAISESTQYTEAFF.

This chain links TRBV7-9 with TRBJ2-3; D gene uncertain. V was cut by 1 base and J by 0 bases, with 11 bases left in between. Germline values: CDR1 SEHNR, CDR2 FQNEAQ (reference sequence). This CDR3 contains 16 residues. The CDR3: CASSLGVADSTDTQYF. CDR3 DNA sequence: TGTGCCAGCAGCTTAGGAGTGGCGGACAGCACAGATACGCAGTATTTT.

The V call is TRBV5-1, the J call TRBJ1-4, with D possibly matching TRBD1 (5 bases). Per the germline V gene, CDR1 is SGHRS and CDR2 is YFSETQ. The CDR3 has 16 amino acids. The V end lost 0 bases, the J end lost 3 bases, and 12 bases lay between the germline ends. The CDR3 DNA reads as TGCGCCAGCAGCTTGGCCAACGGGGGGGCTAATGAAAAACTGTTTTTT. It encodes CASSLANGGANEKLFF. Complete variable domain (other parts from reference TRBV5-1 and TRBJ1-4): KAGVTQTPRYLIKTRGQQVTLSCSPISGHRSVSWYQQTPGQGLQFLFEYFSETQRNKGNFPGRFSGRQFSNSRSEMNVSTLELGDSALYLCASSLANGGANEKLFFGSGTQLSVL.

The chain joins TRBV7-2 to TRBJ2-1, with TRBD2 matching 14 bases. CDR1 is SGHTA and CDR2 is FQGNSA in the germline V gene. V gave up 4 bases and J gave up 7 bases; unmatched junction bases: 3. This CDR3 has 15 residues. In DNA form, the CDR3 reads TGTGCCAGCAGCTATAGGACTAGCGGGAGGAATGAGCAGTTCTTC. Protein: CASSYRTSGRNEQFF. The variable domain in full, with the rest retrieved from reference TRBV7-2 and TRBJ2-1, is GAGVSQSPSNKVTEKGKDVELRCDPISGHTALYWYRQSLGQGLEFLIYFQGNSAPDKSGLPSDRFSAERTGGSVSTLTIQRTQQEDSAVYLCASSYRTSGRNEQFFGPGTRLTVL.

J is TRBJ2-3 and V is TRBV5-1, with D unclear. The germline V and J ends were trimmed by 5 bases and 1 base, with 14 bases remaining between them. The CDR3 extends over 15 amino acids. Germline V CDR1 and CDR2: SGHRS, YFSETQ. The CDR3 coding sequence is TGCGCCAGCAGTCTCGGCTCCTTCGGCACAGATACGCAGTATTTT. The encoded protein is CASSLGSFGTDTQYF. Full variable domain (missing parts from reference TRBV5-1 and TRBJ2-3): KAGVTQTPRYLIKTRGQQVTLSCSPISGHRSVSWYQQTPGQGLQFLFEYFSETQRNKGNFPGRFSGRQFSNSRSEMNVSTLELGDSALYLCASSLGSFGTDTQYFGPGTRLTVL.

This clonotype has just a few counts. The chain employs TRBV15 and TRBJ1-2; D uncertain. The CDR3 runs to 15 residues. The germline V gene has CDR1 LNHNV and CDR2 YYDKDF (reference sequence). Trimming removed 2 bases at V and 4 bases at J, with 14 bases between. The CDR3 DNA sequence: TGTGCCACCAGCAGAAAGATCGGGGTCGGCTATGGCTACACCTTC. It specifies CATSRKIGVGYGYTF.

The chain joins TRBV4-2 to TRBJ2-1, with 12 positions matching TRBD2. Looked up from germline, CDR1 is LGHNA and CDR2 is YNFKEQ. The CDR3 has 15 residues. V gave up 8 bases and J gave up 7 bases; unmatched junction bases: 9. CDR3 in amino acids: CASALAGGPLNEQFF. DNA for the CDR3: TGTGCCAGCGCCCTAGCGGGGGGGCCTCTAAATGAGCAGTTCTTC.

This clonotype has more than one count but fewer than ten. V usage is TRBV15 and J usage is TRBJ2-1, with TRBD1 identical over 8 bases. V gave up 3 bases and J gave up 4 bases; unmatched junction bases: 8. The CDR3 extends over 16 amino acids. Germline V lookup: CDR1 LNHNV, CDR2 YYDKDF (reference sequence). The CDR3 loop reads CATSRTGTGIYNEQFF. In DNA, the CDR3 is TGTGCCACCAGCAGGACCGGGACAGGAATATACAATGAGCAGTTCTTC.

This clonotype was seen ten or more times. The rearrangement joins TRBV20-1 to TRBJ2-1; tentatively, D is TRBD2 (6 bases). Germline loops: CDR1 DFQATT, CDR2 SNEGSKA (reference sequence). There are 12 residues in the CDR3. Deletions cut 6 bases from V and 7 bases from J, with 13 bases between. In nucleotides, the CDR3 is TGCAGTGCCCCCAAAGCGGGTAATGAGCAGTTCTTC. Translating it yields CSAPKAGNEQFF.

The chain employs TRBV12-3 or TRBV12-4 and TRBJ2-3; D might be TRBD2 (5 bases). V shed 2 bases and J shed 10 bases, with 13 bases lying between them. The CDR3 sequence is 13 residues long. As DNA, the CDR3 is TGTGCCAGCAGTTTAAAGGCGGCCGGGGCGCAGTATTTT. It specifies CASSLKAAGAQYF.

CDR3 bases: TGTGCCAGCACTAAATACGACAATGAGCAGTTCTTC. This encodes CASTKYDNEQFF. The rearrangement joins TRBV6-1 to TRBJ2-1; D call uncertain. The CDR3 spans 12 residues. Trimming took off 7 bases at V and 5 bases at J, with 9 bases between the two ends. The germline V gene has CDR1 MNHNS and CDR2 SASEGT.

The chain uses TRBV25-1 and TRBJ2-2, with 8 bases identical to TRBD2. J gave up 2 bases and V 7 bases, and 3 bases lay outside the gene matches. CDR1 is MGHDK, CDR2 SYGVNS, per germline. The CDR3 contains 14 residues. CDR3 residues: CASTGLGNTGELFF. As DNA, the CDR3 is TGTGCCAGCACGGGACTAGGAAACACCGGGGAGCTGTTTTTT.

The rearrangement links TRBV30 to TRBJ2-1, with 7 bases aligning to TRBD2. The V and J ends lost 0 bases and 8 bases, in that order; junction bases with no gene match: 1. The CDR3 has 12 amino acids. Germline assignment: CDR1 GTSNPN and CDR2 SVGIG (reference sequence). The CDR3 region is CAWSVRGDEQFF. The DNA of the CDR3 is TGTGCCTGGAGTGTACGGGGGGATGAGCAGTTCTTC.

J is TRBJ2-2 and V is TRBV7-6; 11 positions match TRBD2. V lost 5 bases to trimming and J lost 3 bases; unmatched junction nucleotides: 8. The CDR3 length is 17 residues. Per germline, CDR1 SGHVS and CDR2 FNYEAQ. The CDR3 here is CASSLLLAGEDTGELFF. CDR3 sequence (DNA): TGTGCCAGCAGCCTATTACTAGCGGGGGAGGACACCGGGGAGCTGTTTTTT. Full variable domain (rest looked up from reference TRBV7-6 and TRBJ2-2): GAGVSQSPRYKVTKRGQDVALRCDPISGHVSLYWYRQALGQGPEFLTYFNYEAQQDKSGLPNDRFSAERPEGSISTLTIQRTEQRDSAMYRCASSLLLAGEDTGELFFGEGSRLTVL.